These 9 T cell receptor beta chains originate from one sample sequenced in a study of cytomegalovirus exposure and HLA in healthy donors. The PCR made use of 60 Vbeta and 13 Jbeta primers. Clones were sequenced by immunoSEQ multiplex PCR, and TCRdb holds only the in-frame ones, with some missing. The table lists over 130,000 clones, roughly four fifths of them singletons, with approximately 1.5% in the top ten. The specimen sequenced was PBMCs. These receptors were obtained from a young man in good health and CMV-seropositive.

The chain combines TRBV6-1 with TRBJ2-4, with D perhaps TRBD2 (7 bases). This CDR3 has 15 amino acids. The germline CDR1 and CDR2 sequences are MNHNS and SASEGT. Trimming took off 8 bases at V and 6 bases at J, with 20 bases between the two ends. This chain's CDR3 is CASSYRGGDINIQYF. DNA of the CDR3: TGTGCCAGCTCTTATAGGGGGGGGGACATAAACATTCAGTACTTC.

The chain is built from TRBV27 and TRBJ1-4, with a weak D call TRBD1 (5 bases). The germline V gene encodes CDR1 MNHEY and CDR2 SMNVEV (reference sequence). Trimming took 8 bases from V and 1 from J, leaving 11 bases between them. CDR3 size: 14 residues. CDR3 in DNA: TGTGCCAGCCAGGGAGGGGAAACTAATGAAAAACTGTTTTTT. Its protein is CASQGGETNEKLFF.

The chain links TRBV4-2 to TRBJ2-1; 10 nucleotides agree with TRBD2. The CDR3 contains 20 residues. Germline V CDR1 and CDR2: LGHNA, YNFKEQ. V lost 3 bases to trimming and J lost 7 bases; unmatched junction nucleotides: 21. CDR3 residues: CASSHLGSGRVILGGNEQFF. The CDR3 DNA follows: TGTGCCAGCAGCCACCTAGGGAGCGGGAGGGTAATACTCGGGGGGAATGAGCAGTTCTTC.

The CDR3 reads CATSLGGTRIGYTF. CDR3 bases: TGTGCCACCAGCCTTGGGGGGACGCGGATCGGCTACACCTTC. V gene TRBV15 combines with J gene TRBJ1-2, with D maybe TRBD1 (5 bases). CDR1 and CDR2 from the germline V gene are LNHNV and YYDKDF (reference sequence). CDR3 length: 14 residues. Between the trimmed V and J ends, which lost 5 bases and 8 bases, there was a span of 18 bases.

This clone was picked up one time. This rearrangement joins TRBV25-1 to TRBJ2-7; TRBD1 agrees at 9 bases. CDR3 length equals 13 residues. After removal of 9 bases from V and 5 bases from J, the junction contained 8 bases not matched to a gene. CDR1 is MGHDK and CDR2 is SYGVNS in the germline V gene. CDR3 protein: CASQRTGVDEQYF. Here the CDR3 DNA reads TGTGCCAGTCAACGGACAGGGGTGGACGAGCAGTACTTC.

This rearrangement joins TRBV5-1 to TRBJ2-1; 7 positions agree with TRBD1. CDR3 length equals 14 residues. Germline loops: CDR1 SGHRS, CDR2 YFSETQ. Trimming cost V 5 bases and J 8 bases; bases outside gene matches: 10. CDR3 DNA: TGCGCCAGCAGTAAACGACAGGGTTGGCATGAGCAGTTCTTC. Its translation: CASSKRQGWHEQFF.

V gene TRBV7-6 combines with J gene TRBJ2-3; 14 positions agree with TRBD2. Losses at the gene ends were 2 bases for V and 5 bases for J; bases not matched to a gene: 9. The germline CDR1 and CDR2 sequences are SGHVS and FNYEAQ. CDR3 length equals 18 residues. CDR3 DNA: TGTGCCAGCAGCTTATCCCAGACTAGCGGGGGGGCGGGAGATACGCAGTATTTT. It codes for CASSLSQTSGGAGDTQYF.

The chain combines TRBV19 with TRBJ1-6; D gene unclear. The germline V gene has CDR1 LNHDA and CDR2 SQIVND (reference sequence). The CDR3 length is 16 residues. Deletions cut 7 bases from V and 7 bases from J, with 20 bases between. The CDR3 DNA is TGTGCCAGTAATAATCCGATGCGGGCCTTAAATTCACCCCTCCACTTT. Residues: CASNNPMRALNSPLHF. Based on the CDR3 plus reference TRBV19 and TRBJ1-6, the full variable domain is DGGITQSPKYLFRKEGQNVTLSCEQNLNHDAMYWYRQDPGQGLRLIYYSQIVNDFQKGDIAEGYSVSREKKESFPLTVTSAQKNPTAFYLCASNNPMRALNSPLHFGNGTRLTVT.

The chain couples TRBV6-5 to TRBJ2-3; D not certain. Germline lookup yields CDR1 MNHEY and CDR2 SVGAGI. Trimming removed 4 bases at V and 2 bases at J, with 16 bases between. This CDR3 spans 16 amino acids. The CDR3 loop is CASSSKRHIYTDTQYF. In DNA, the CDR3 is TGTGCCAGCAGTTCCAAAAGACACATTTACACAGATACGCAGTATTTT.